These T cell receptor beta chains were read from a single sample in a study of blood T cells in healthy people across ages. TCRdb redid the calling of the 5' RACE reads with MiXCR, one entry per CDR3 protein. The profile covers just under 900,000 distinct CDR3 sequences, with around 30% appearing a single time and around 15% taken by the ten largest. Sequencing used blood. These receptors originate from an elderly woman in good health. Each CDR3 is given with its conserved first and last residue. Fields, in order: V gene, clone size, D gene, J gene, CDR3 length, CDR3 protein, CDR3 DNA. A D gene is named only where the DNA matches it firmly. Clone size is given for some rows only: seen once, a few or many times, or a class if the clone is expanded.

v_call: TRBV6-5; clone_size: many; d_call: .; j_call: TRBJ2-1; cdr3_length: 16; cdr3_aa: CASSYSGESSYNEQFF; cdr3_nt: TGTGCCAGCAGTTACTCAGGGGAGAGCTCCTACAATGAGCAGTTCTTC
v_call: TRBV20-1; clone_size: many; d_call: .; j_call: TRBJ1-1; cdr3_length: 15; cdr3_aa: CSASDQGSLNTEAFF; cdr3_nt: TGCAGTGCTAGTGACCAGGGATCCCTGAACACTGAAGCTTTCTTT
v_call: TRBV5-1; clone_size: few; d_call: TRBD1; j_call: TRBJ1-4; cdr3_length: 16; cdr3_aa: CASSLALTGEDEKLFF; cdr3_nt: TGCGCCAGCAGCTTGGCCTTGACAGGGGAGGATGAAAAACTGTTTTTT
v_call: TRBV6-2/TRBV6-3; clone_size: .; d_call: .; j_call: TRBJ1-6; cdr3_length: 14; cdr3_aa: CASSSDRQNSPLHF; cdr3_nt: TGTGCCAGCAGTTCCGACCGACAGAATTCACCCCTCCACTTT
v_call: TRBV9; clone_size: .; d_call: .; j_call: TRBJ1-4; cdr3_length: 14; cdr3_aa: CVSSSGAVGGKLFF; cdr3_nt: TGTGTCAGCAGCTCGGGGGCAGTCGGGGGAAAACTGTTTTTT
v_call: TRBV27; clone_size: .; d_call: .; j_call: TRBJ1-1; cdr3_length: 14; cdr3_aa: CASSGGTENTEAFF; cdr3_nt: TGTGCCAGCAGTGGGGGAACAGAGAACACTGAAGCTTTCTTT
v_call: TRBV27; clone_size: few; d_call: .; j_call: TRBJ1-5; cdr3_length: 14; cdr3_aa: CASGRGGIDQPRHF; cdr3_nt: TGTGCCAGCGGAAGGGGGGGGATCGACCAGCCCCGGCATTTT
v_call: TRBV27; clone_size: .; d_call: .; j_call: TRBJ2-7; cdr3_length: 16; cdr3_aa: CASTSALIGGPYEQYF; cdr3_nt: TGTGCCAGCACCTCCGCTCTCATCGGGGGTCCCTACGAGCAGTACTTC
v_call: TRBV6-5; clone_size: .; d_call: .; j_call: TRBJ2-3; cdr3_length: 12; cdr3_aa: CASGPGTDTQYF; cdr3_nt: TGTGCCAGCGGCCCGGGCACAGATACGCAGTATTTT
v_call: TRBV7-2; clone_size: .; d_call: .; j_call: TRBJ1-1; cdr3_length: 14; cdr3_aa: CASSKQPSNTEAFF; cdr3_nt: TGTGCCAGCAGCAAACAGCCTTCGAACACTGAAGCTTTCTTT
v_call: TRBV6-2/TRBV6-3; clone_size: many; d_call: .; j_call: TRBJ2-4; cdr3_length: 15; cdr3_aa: CASRYQETSKNIQYF; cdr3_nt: TGTGCCAGCAGATACCAAGAAACGTCCAAAAACATTCAGTACTTC
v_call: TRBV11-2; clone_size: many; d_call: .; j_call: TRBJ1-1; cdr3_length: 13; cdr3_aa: CASSVLVNTEAFF; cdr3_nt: TGTGCCAGCAGCGTTCTGGTGAACACTGAAGCTTTCTTT
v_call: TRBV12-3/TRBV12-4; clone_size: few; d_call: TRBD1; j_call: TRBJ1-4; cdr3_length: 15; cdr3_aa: CASSADRGIVEKLFF; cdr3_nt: TGTGCCAGCAGTGCGGACAGGGGGATCGTGGAAAAACTGTTTTTT
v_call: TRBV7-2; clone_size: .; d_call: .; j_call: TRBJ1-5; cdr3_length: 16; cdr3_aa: CAGSLGQGVIARPQHF; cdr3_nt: TGTGCCGGCAGCTTAGGGCAAGGGGTTATAGCCCGGCCCCAGCATTTT
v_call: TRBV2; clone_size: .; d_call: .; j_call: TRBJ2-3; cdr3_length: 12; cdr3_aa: CASSEVIYTQYF; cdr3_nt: TGTGCCAGCAGTGAAGTGATATATACGCAGTATTTT
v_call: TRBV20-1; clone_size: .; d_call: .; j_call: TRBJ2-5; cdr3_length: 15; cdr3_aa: CSARGAGAVRETQYF; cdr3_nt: TGCAGTGCTAGAGGCGCGGGGGCCGTTCGGGAGACCCAGTACTTC
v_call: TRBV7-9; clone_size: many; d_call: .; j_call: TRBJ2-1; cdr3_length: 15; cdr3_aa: CASSRWGRKDNEQFF; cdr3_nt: TGTGCCAGCAGCCGGTGGGGGAGAAAGGACAATGAGCAGTTCTTC
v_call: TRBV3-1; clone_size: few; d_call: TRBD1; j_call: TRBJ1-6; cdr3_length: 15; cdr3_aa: CASSPWTGSRSPPHF; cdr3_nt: TGTGCCAGCAGCCCCTGGACAGGGAGTCGTTCACCCCCCCACTTT
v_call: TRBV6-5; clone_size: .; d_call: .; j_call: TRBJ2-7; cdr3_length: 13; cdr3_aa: CASSAPETYEQYF; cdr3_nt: TGTGCCAGCAGTGCCCCAGAGACATACGAGCAGTACTTC
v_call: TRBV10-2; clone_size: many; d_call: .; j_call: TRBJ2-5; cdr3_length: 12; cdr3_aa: CASRSGSGAQYF; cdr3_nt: TGCGCCAGCAGGAGCGGCAGTGGGGCCCAGTACTTC
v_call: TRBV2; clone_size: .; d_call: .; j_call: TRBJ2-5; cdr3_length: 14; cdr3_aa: CASSEGGTAETQYF; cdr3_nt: TGTGCCAGCAGTGAGGGTGGGACTGCAGAGACCCAGTACTTC
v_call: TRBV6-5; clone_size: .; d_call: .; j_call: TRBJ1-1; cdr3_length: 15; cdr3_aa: CASSYSPGRGTEAFF; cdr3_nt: TGTGCCAGCAGTTACTCCCCGGGACGTGGCACTGAAGCTTTCTTT
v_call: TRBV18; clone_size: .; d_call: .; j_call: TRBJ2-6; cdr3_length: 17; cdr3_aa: CASSPQGLPAGANVLTF; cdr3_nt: TGTGCCAGCTCACCACAGGGATTACCGGCTGGGGCCAACGTCCTGACTTTC
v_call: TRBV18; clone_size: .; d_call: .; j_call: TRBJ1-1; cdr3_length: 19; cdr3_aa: CASSPPRLLGRTRDTEAFF; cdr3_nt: TGTGCCAGCTCACCACCTAGGTTGTTGGGGAGGACGCGGGACACTGAAGCTTTCTTT
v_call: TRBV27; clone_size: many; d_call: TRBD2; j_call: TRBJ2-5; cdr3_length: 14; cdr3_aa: CASRLAGTQETQYF; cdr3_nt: TGTGCCAGCAGACTAGCGGGGACTCAAGAGACCCAGTACTTC
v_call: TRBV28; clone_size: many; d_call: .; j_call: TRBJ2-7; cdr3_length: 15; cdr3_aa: CASSLRGTRSYEQYF; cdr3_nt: TGTGCCAGCAGTTTAAGGGGGACACGTTCCTACGAGCAGTACTTC
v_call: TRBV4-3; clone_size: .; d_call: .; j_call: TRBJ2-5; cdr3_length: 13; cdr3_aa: CASSQDKWETQYF; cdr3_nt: TGCGCCAGCAGCCAAGATAAATGGGAGACCCAGTACTTC
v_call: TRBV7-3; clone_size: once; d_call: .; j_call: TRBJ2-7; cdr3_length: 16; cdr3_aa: CASSLVVSQTTYEQYF; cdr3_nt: TGTGCCAGCAGCTTGGTCGTTAGTCAGACGACCTACGAGCAGTACTTC
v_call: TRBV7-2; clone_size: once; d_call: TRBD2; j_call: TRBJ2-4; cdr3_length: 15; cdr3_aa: CASSPGGGKSNIQYF; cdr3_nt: TGTGCCAGCAGCCCCGGGGGGGGCAAGTCGAACATTCAGTACTTC
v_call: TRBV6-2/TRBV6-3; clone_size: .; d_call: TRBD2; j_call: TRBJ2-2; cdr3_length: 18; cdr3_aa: CASSFGLAGGEYTGELFF; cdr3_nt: TGTGCCAGCAGTTTCGGCCTAGCGGGGGGGGAGTACACCGGGGAGCTGTTTTTT
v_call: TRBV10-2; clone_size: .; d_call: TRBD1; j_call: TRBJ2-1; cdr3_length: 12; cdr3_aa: CASTGAARQQFF; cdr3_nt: TGCGCCAGTACAGGGGCGGCGCGACAGCAGTTCTTC
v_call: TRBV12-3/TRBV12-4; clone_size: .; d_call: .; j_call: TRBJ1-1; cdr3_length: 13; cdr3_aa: CASRRGGLPEAFF; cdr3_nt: TGTGCCAGCAGAAGGGGAGGATTACCTGAAGCTTTCTTT
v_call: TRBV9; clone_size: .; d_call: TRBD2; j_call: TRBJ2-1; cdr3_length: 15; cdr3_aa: CASGTRAGGNNEQFF; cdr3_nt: TGTGCCAGCGGCACAAGAGCGGGGGGGAACAATGAGCAGTTCTTC
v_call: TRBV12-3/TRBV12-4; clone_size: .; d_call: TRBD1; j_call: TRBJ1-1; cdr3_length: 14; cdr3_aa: CASGPGQGRTEAFF; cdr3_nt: TGTGCCAGCGGGCCGGGACAGGGACGCACTGAAGCTTTCTTT
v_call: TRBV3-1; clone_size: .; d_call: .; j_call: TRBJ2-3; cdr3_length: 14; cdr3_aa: CAGSQLGEADTQYF; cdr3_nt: TGTGCCGGCAGCCAATTAGGGGAAGCAGATACGCAGTATTTT
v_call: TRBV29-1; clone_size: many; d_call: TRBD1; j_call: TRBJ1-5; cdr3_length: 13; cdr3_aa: CSVRTGGNQPQHF; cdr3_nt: TGCAGCGTTCGGACAGGCGGCAATCAGCCCCAGCATTTT
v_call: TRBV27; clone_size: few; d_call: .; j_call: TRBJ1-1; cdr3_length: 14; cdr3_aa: CASTGYGPNTEAFF; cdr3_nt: TGTGCCAGCACCGGTTATGGTCCGAACACTGAAGCTTTCTTT
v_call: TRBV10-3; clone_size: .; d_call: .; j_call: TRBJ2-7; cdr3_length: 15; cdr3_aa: CAISARGPASYEQYF; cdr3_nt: TGTGCCATCAGTGCAAGGGGCCCAGCCAGCTACGAGCAGTACTTC
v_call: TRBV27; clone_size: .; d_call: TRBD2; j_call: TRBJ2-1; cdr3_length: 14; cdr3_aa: CASSFTSGRPEGFF; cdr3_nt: TGTGCCAGCAGTTTTACTAGCGGGAGGCCTGAGGGGTTCTTC
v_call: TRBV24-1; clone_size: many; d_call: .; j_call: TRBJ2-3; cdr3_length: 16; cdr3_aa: CATSDPQGLEGGTQYF; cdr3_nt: TGTGCCACCAGTGATCCCCAGGGACTCGAGGGGGGTACGCAGTATTTT
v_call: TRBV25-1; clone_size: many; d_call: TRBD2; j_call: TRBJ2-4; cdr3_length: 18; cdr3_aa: CASSETSGGGVAKNIQYF; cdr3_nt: TGTGCCAGCAGTGAAACTAGCGGAGGGGGGGTAGCCAAAAACATTCAGTACTTC
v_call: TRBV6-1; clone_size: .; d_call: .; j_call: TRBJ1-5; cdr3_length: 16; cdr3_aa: CASSERLDRPNQPQHF; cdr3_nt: TGTGCCAGCAGTGAACGGTTAGACAGGCCCAATCAGCCCCAGCATTTT
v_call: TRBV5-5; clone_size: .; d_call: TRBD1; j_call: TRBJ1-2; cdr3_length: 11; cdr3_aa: CASSGQVGYTF; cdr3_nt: TGTGCCAGCAGCGGACAGGTTGGCTACACCTTC
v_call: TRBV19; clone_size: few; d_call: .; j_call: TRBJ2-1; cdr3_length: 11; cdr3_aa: CASSSWGEQFF; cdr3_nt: TGTGCCAGTAGTTCGTGGGGTGAGCAGTTCTTC
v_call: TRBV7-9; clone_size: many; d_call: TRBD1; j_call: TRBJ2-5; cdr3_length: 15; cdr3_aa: CASSFRDRGQGTQYF; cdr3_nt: TGTGCCAGCAGCTTCCGGGACAGGGGGCAGGGGACCCAGTACTTC
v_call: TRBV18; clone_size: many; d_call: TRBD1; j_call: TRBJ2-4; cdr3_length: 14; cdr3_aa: CASSPLGQGDIQYF; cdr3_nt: TGTGCCAGCTCACCATTGGGACAGGGGGACATTCAGTACTTC
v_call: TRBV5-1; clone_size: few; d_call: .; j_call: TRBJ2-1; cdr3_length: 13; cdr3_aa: CASSTGAGIEQFF; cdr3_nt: TGCGCCAGCAGCACGGGAGCAGGGATTGAGCAGTTCTTC